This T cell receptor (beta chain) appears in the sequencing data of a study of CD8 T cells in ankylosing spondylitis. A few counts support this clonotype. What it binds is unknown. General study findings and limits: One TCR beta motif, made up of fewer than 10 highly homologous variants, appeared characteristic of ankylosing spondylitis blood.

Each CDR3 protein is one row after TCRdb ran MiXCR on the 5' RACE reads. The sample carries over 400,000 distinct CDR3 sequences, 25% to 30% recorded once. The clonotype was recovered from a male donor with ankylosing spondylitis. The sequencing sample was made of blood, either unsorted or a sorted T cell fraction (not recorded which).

CDR3 in DNA: TGCGCCAGCAGTGAGTCAGGGGACAGCGATTCACCCCTCCACTTT. As protein: CASSESGDSDSPLHF. The chain has TRBV10-2 and TRBJ1-6, with TRBD1 matching over 7 bases. Germline CDR1 WSHSY, CDR2 SAAADI. Losses at the gene ends were 0 bases for V and 8 bases for J; bases not matched to a gene: 4. The CDR3 has 15 amino acids.